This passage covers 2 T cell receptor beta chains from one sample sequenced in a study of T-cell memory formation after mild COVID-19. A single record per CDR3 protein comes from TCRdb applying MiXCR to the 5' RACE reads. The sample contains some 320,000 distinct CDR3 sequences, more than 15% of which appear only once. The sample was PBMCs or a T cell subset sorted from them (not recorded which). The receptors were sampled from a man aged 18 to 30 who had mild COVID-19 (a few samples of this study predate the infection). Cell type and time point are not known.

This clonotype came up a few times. The CDR3 here is CASSVGTAVYEQFF. The CDR3 region has the DNA TGTGCCAGCAGCGTTGGGACAGCCGTCTATGAGCAGTTCTTC. The chain is built from TRBV9 and TRBJ2-1; 7 nucleotides match TRBD1. The CDR3 is 14 amino acids. Germline V gene lookup returns CDR1 SGDLS and CDR2 YYNGEE. V lost 2 bases, J lost 8 bases, and 7 bases stayed unmatched. Together with reference TRBV9 and TRBJ2-1, the CDR3 gives the full variable domain: DSGVTQTPKHLITATGQRVTLRCSPRSGDLSVYWYQQSLDQGLQFLIQYYNGEERAKGNILERFSAQQFPDLHSELNLSSLELGDSALYFCASSVGTAVYEQFFGPGTRLTVL.

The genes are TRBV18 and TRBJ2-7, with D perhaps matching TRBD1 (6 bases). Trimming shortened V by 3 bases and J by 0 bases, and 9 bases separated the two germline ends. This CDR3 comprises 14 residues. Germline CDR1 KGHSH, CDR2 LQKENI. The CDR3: CASSPGQTSYEQYF. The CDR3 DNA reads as TGTGCCAGCTCACCGGGACAAACCTCCTACGAGCAGTACTTC.